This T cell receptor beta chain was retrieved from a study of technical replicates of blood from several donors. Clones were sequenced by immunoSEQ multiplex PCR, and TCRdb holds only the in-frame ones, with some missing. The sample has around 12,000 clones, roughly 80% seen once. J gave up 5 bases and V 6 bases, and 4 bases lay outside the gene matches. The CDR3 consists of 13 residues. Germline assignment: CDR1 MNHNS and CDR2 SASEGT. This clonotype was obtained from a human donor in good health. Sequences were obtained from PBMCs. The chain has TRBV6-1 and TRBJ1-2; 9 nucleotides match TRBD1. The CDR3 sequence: CASRTGTGYGYTF. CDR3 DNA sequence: TGTGCCAGCAGGACCGGGACAGGGTATGGCTACACCTTC.